This TCR beta chain is drawn from a study of early T cells in non-severe SARS-CoV-2 infection (dated by TCRdb to about 2021). Regarding the complete study: Because TCR sequencing was done on bulk RNA from unsorted whole blood, the alpha and beta chains could not be paired. Here is what the overall study found, with its caveats: VDJdb matching was skewed toward anti-spike CD8 responses, so virus-specific expansions were likely underestimated and private and CD4 specificities were missed.

At the junction V is shortened by 1 base and J by 4 bases, with 14 bases in between. From its cysteine to its phenylalanine, the CDR3 spans 15 amino acids. Only the CDR3 DNA is retained, 45 bases long and in frame from the first base. For CDR1 and CDR2, the germline V gene (reference sequence) lists DFQATT and SNEGSKA. Library generation was performed with 5' RACE. TCRdb records NextSeq 500 as the sequencer. To correct for sequencing error and PCR bias, the TCR library protocol tagged individual cDNA molecules with unique molecular identifiers. Both TCR alpha and beta chains were sequenced, and tight co-correlation was observed between alpha and beta sequence abundances in each sample. In the original analysis: Decombinator V4 was used to annotate the V gene, J gene and CDR3 of the TCR sequences. Expanded TCRs were defined as changing significantly between any two time points under a Poisson model with p below 0.0001. TCR abundances were normalised to the total number of TCRs sequenced in each sample and reported as counts per million. TRAV1-2 paired with TRAJ12, TRAJ20 or TRAJ33 defined MAIT TCRs, while TRAV10 paired with TRAJ18 defined iNKT TCRs. VDJdb, accessed 1 November 2021, was searched for CMV, EBV and SARS-CoV-2 annotated TCRs, excluding TCRs annotated for multiple antigens. TCRdb reran the public reads through fastp at Q25 and MiXCR, keeping productive beta chains. A single entry per CDR3 protein holds the most common genes and DNA from its merged rows. It is TCRdb's table, rather than the study itself, that gives the V and J calls and clone size. This sample comprises more than 75,000 distinct CDR3 sequences, over 10% of them detected only once. The top ten clonotypes cover approximately 6% of the sample.

This was a case-control study nested in a cohort of healthcare workers in London, UK, who had nasopharyngeal swab PCR tests and blood samples taken every week. Healthcare workers were recruited during the week of the UK lockdown, between 23 and 31 March 2020, and followed weekly for up to roughly 16 weeks. Concerning this clonotype: Its antigen is still unknown. No base quality information exists; no much larger clone differs at one position.

Sequenced material: whole blood. This receptor was identified in an adult who was a healthcare worker with PCR-confirmed SARS-CoV-2 infection or an uninfected control (not recorded which). The chain uses TRBV20-1 and TRBJ1-3, with TRBD1 tentatively as D gene (5 bases match). The base sequence is TGCAGTGCTAGAGTGCCGACAGCGCGGGGAAACACCATATATTTT. It translates to CSARVPTARGNTIYF.